These 32 T cell receptor beta chains originate from one sample sequenced in a study of early T cells in non-severe SARS-CoV-2 infection. TCRdb ran MiXCR on the 5' RACE reads and lists one entry per CDR3 protein. Counted here are fewer than 100,000 distinct CDR3 sequences, about a sixth occurring once; the ten biggest clones make up about 3%. The sample was whole blood. These receptors all come from an adult who was a healthcare worker with PCR-confirmed SARS-CoV-2 infection or an uninfected control (not recorded which).

A few counts support this clonotype. The chain is built from TRBV20-1 and TRBJ2-2, with 7 positions matching TRBD1. Germline assignment: CDR1 DFQATT and CDR2 SNEGSKA (reference sequence). Unmatched junction bases numbered 8, after V lost 0 bases and J lost 7 bases. The CDR3 length is 15 residues. As DNA, the CDR3 is TGCAGTGCTAGAGATCTCAAACAGGGGTTCGGGGAGCTGTTTTTT. Amino acids: CSARDLKQGFGELFF.

This clonotype was recorded a few times. The V and J genes are TRBV7-2 and TRBJ1-5; 7 bases align to TRBD1. CDR3 length: 14 amino acids. Trimming at V came to 6 bases and at J to 9 bases, leaving 11 bases not matched to a gene. Per the germline V gene, CDR1 is SGHTA and CDR2 is FQGNSA. The CDR3 loop reads CASRGGGPGMPQHF. The CDR3 nucleotides read TGTGCCAGCAGGGGAGGGGGCCCCGGGATGCCCCAGCATTTT. Full variable domain (missing parts from reference TRBV7-2 and TRBJ1-5): GAGVSQSPSNKVTEKGKDVELRCDPISGHTALYWYRQSLGQGLEFLIYFQGNSAPDKSGLPSDRFSAERTGGSVSTLTIQRTQQEDSAVYLCASRGGGPGMPQHFGDGTRLSIL.

This chain uses TRBV9 with TRBJ2-2, with D perhaps given as TRBD1 or TRBD2 (5 bases each). This CDR3 region has 15 residues. With 1 base removed from V and 1 base from J, the gap between germline ends came to 8 bases. Looked up from germline, CDR1 is SGDLS and CDR2 is YYNGEE. CDR3 protein: CASSVRGGNTGELFF. CDR3 nucleotides: TGTGCCAGCAGCGTACGTGGGGGGAACACCGGGGAGCTGTTTTTT.

The chain couples TRBV2 to TRBJ1-5, with D tentatively TRBD1 (5 bases). This CDR3 region has 14 residues. V gave up 2 bases and J gave up 5 bases, with 10 bases separating them. In germline, CDR1 is SNHLY, CDR2 FYNNEI. CDR3 sequence reads: CASSEQGRDQPQHF. In nucleotides, the CDR3 is TGTGCCAGCAGTGAACAGGGTCGCGATCAGCCCCAGCATTTT.

The gene calls are TRBV7-9 and TRBJ1-5; the D is unclear. The CDR3 is 12 amino acids. Trimming shortened V by 1 base and J by 4 bases, and 2 bases separated the two germline ends. The germline CDR1 and CDR2 sequences are SEHNR and FQNEAQ (reference sequence). CDR3 amino acids: CASSLENQPQHF. CDR3 in DNA: TGTGCCAGCAGCTTAGAAAATCAGCCCCAGCATTTT.

This clonotype was picked up a small number of times. The V and J genes are TRBV5-1 and TRBJ2-5, with D possibly being TRBD1 (5 bases). CDR1 and CDR2 (germline): SGHRS, YFSETQ. The V end was cut by 9 bases, the J end by 4 bases, with 25 bases between. CDR3 length: 16 amino acids. CDR3 sequence: CATKTFDSTTLETQYF. CDR3 nucleotides: TGCGCCACCAAGACTTTCGACAGCACCACCTTAGAGACCCAGTACTTC.

This rearrangement joins TRBV20-1 to TRBJ2-3, with D tentatively TRBD2 (6 bases). This CDR3 has 13 residues. Germline V gene sequence: CDR1 DFQATT, CDR2 SNEGSKA (reference sequence). CDR3 residues: CSRRVISTDTQYF. The CDR3 DNA reads as TGCAGCAGGAGGGTGATAAGTACAGATACGCAGTATTTT.

CDR3 nucleotides: TGTGCCAGCTCACCAGCGGGGGGAGGAGAGACCCAGTACTTC. This codes for CASSPAGGGETQYF. The gene calls are TRBV18 and TRBJ2-5, with 8 bases that match TRBD2. V shed 2 bases, J shed 4 bases, and the junction held 3 bases outside the gene matches. CDR1 KGHSH and CDR2 LQKENI come from the germline V gene. This CDR3 has 14 residues.

The chain employs TRBV7-8 and TRBJ1-1; 12 nucleotides match TRBD1. The CDR3 has 18 amino acids. Germline loops: CDR1 SGHVS, CDR2 FQNEAQ. V gave up 0 bases and J gave up 4 bases; unmatched junction bases: 9. CDR3 in DNA: TGTGCCAGCAGCTTAGCGTGGGGGACAGGGGGCGAAAGCACTGAAGCTTTCTTT. This gives the protein CASSLAWGTGGESTEAFF.

The CDR3 is CASSSGYYNEQFF. CDR3 nucleotides: TGTGCCAGTAGTTCTGGATACTACAATGAGCAGTTCTTC. The chain combines TRBV19 with TRBJ2-1; D remains ambiguous. Trimming shortened V by 5 bases and J by 3 bases, and 8 bases separated the two germline ends. The CDR3 is 13 residues long. The germline gives CDR1 LNHDA, CDR2 SQIVND (reference sequence). Full variable domain (remainder filled in from reference TRBV19 and TRBJ2-1): DGGITQSPKYLFRKEGQNVTLSCEQNLNHDAMYWYRQDPGQGLRLIYYSQIVNDFQKGDIAEGYSVSREKKESFPLTVTSAQKNPTAFYLCASSSGYYNEQFFGPGTRLTVL.

Many counts were recorded for this clonotype. V usage is TRBV27 and J usage is TRBJ1-5; weak D call: TRBD1 (5 bases). CDR1 and CDR2 (germline): MNHEY, SMNVEV (reference sequence). The CDR3 has 15 residues. V lost 5 bases to trimming and J lost 6 bases, with 17 bases between them. CDR3 amino acids: CASSPEWGAGQPQHF. The CDR3 region has the DNA TGTGCCAGCAGTCCCGAGTGGGGCGCCGGTCAGCCCCAGCATTTT.

This clonotype has just a few counts. The rearrangement links TRBV20-1 to TRBJ2-1; TRBD1 matches 7 bases. V gave up 6 bases and J gave up 4 bases; unmatched junction bases: 9. CDR3 size: 14 residues. Germline lookup yields CDR1 DFQATT and CDR2 SNEGSKA (reference sequence). The CDR3 region is CSAETGKEYNEQFF. CDR3 nucleotides: TGCAGTGCAGAGACAGGGAAAGAGTACAATGAGCAGTTCTTC.

V is TRBV13 and J is TRBJ2-1, with D unclear. Germline V CDR1 and CDR2: PRHDT, FYEKMQ (reference sequence). V was trimmed by 1 base and J by 0 bases, leaving 1 base between them. CDR3 length: 13 amino acids. Here the CDR3 DNA reads TGTGCCAGCAGCTTAGCCTCCTACAATGAGCAGTTCTTC. It translates to CASSLASYNEQFF. The full variable domain, completed using reference TRBV13 and TRBJ2-1, is AAGVIQSPRHLIKEKRETATLKCYPIPRHDTVYWYQQGPGQDPQFLISFYEKMQSDKGSIPDRFSAQQFSDYHSELNMSSLELGDSALYFCASSLASYNEQFFGPGTRLTVL.

The V gene is TRBV29-1, the J gene TRBJ2-1; possibly TRBD1 for D (6 bases). Germline V lookup: CDR1 SQVTM, CDR2 ANQGSEA. Trimming took 7 bases from V and 5 from J, leaving 9 bases between them. This CDR3 contains 11 residues. The DNA for the CDR3 is TGCAGCGCCACAGGGAACAATGAGCAGTTCTTC. It yields the protein CSATGNNEQFF.

This clonotype was seen more than once but under ten times. The chain carries TRBV18 and TRBJ2-5; D is ambiguous. The V gene lost 0 bases and the J gene lost 2 bases, with 13 bases spanning the gap. Germline CDR1 KGHSH, CDR2 LQKENI. The CDR3 runs to 16 residues. CDR3 amino acids: CASSPPAPNPQETQYF. DNA for the CDR3: TGTGCCAGCTCACCACCGGCACCTAACCCTCAAGAGACCCAGTACTTC.

This clonotype was observed a few times. The chain links TRBV11-2 to TRBJ2-5, with 7 positions matching TRBD2. V lost 5 bases and J lost 1; bases outside the gene matches: 7. Germline V gene sequence: CDR1 SGHAT, CDR2 FQNNGV. The CDR3 has 15 amino acids. Here the CDR3 DNA reads TGTGCCAGCAGCAACCGACTAGCCCTCCAAGAGACCCAGTACTTC. Its protein is CASSNRLALQETQYF.

The V gene is TRBV12-3 or TRBV12-4, the J gene TRBJ1-5, with 7 bases that match TRBD1. Trimming at V came to 7 bases and at J to 3 bases, leaving 12 bases not matched to a gene. CDR3 size: 16 residues. CDR3 residues: CASTLRQGLANQPQHF. The CDR3 region has the DNA TGTGCCAGCACCCTCCGACAGGGACTGGCCAATCAGCCCCAGCATTTT.

This clonotype was seen only a few times. The rearrangement uses TRBV13 and TRBJ2-7, with a possible D match to TRBD1 (5 bases). CDR3 size: 14 residues. Per the germline V gene, CDR1 is PRHDT and CDR2 is FYEKMQ (reference sequence). Deletions cut 7 bases from V and 3 bases from J, with 16 bases between. The CDR3 nucleotides are TGTGCCAGCACCAACAGGCAGTCGTTCTACGAGCAGTACTTC. Protein sequence: CASTNRQSFYEQYF.

V gene TRBV9 combines with J gene TRBJ2-3, with D possibly TRBD2 on 5 matching bases. Deletions cut 6 bases from V and 2 bases from J, with 13 bases between. The V gene's germline CDR1 is SGDLS and CDR2 YYNGEE. The CDR3 spans 14 residues. For the CDR3, the DNA is TGTGCCAGCACCGAGGACTTCTACACAGATACGCAGTATTTT. Amino acids: CASTEDFYTDTQYF.

The gene calls are TRBV11-3 and TRBJ2-2, with unresolved D. V lost 0 bases and J 7 bases, leaving 6 bases between the germline ends. The germline CDR1 and CDR2 sequences are SGHNT and YENEEA. The CDR3 is made up of 13 amino acids. The CDR3 here is CASSLDGIGELFF. The DNA of the CDR3 is TGTGCCAGCAGCTTAGATGGGATCGGGGAGCTGTTTTTT.

This clonotype occurred a few times. The chain couples TRBV28 to TRBJ1-2; TRBD1 is a possible D gene (5 bases). V shed 5 bases and J shed 6 bases, with 16 bases lying between them. Germline CDR1 and CDR2: MDHEN and SYDVKM. The CDR3 has 14 amino acids. The CDR3 reads CASSPRGPVDGYTF. In nucleotides, the CDR3 is TGTGCCAGCAGTCCGCGGGGCCCAGTTGATGGCTACACCTTC.

In this sample, this clonotype turned up many times. The chain combines TRBV10-3 with TRBJ1-1, with no clear D. The CDR3 has 13 residues. Germline V gene lookup returns CDR1 ENHRY and CDR2 SYGVKD. V was shortened by 10 bases and J by 2 bases, with 14 bases between the two germline ends. CDR3 sequence reads: CATMRPPNTEAFF. DNA of the CDR3: TGTGCCACGATGAGGCCCCCAAACACTGAAGCTTTCTTT.

This clonotype was detected many times. The chain carries TRBV18 and TRBJ2-5, with unresolved D. The CDR3 sequence is 13 residues long. Between the trimmed V and J ends, which lost 5 bases and 4 bases, there was a span of 11 bases. Germline CDR1 reads KGHSH; CDR2 reads LQKENI. The CDR3 DNA is TGTGCCAGCTCATTAAACCAACTAGAGACCCAGTACTTC. It codes for CASSLNQLETQYF.

V gene TRBV11-2 combines with J gene TRBJ2-4; D tentatively fits TRBD1 or TRBD2 (7 bases each). The CDR3 is 15 amino acids. The germline V gene has CDR1 SGHAT and CDR2 FQNNGV. With 5 bases removed from V and 7 bases from J, the gap between germline ends came to 18 bases. The CDR3 is CASSPQGGLGNIQYF. The CDR3 bases are TGTGCCAGCAGCCCCCAGGGGGGGCTAGGGAACATTCAGTACTTC.

The chain is built from TRBV11-3 and TRBJ2-2; D gene ambiguous. The V gene lost 0 bases and the J gene lost 9 bases, with 11 bases spanning the gap. The CDR3 length is 14 residues. Germline CDR1 reads SGHNT; CDR2 reads YENEEA. The CDR3 DNA reads TGTGCCAGCAGCTTAGATCACCAAGGTCGGGAGCTGTTTTTT. Its protein is CASSLDHQGRELFF. Looking up the rest from reference TRBV11-3 and TRBJ2-2 gives the full variable domain: EAGVVQSPRYKIIEKKQPVAFWCNPISGHNTLYWYLQNLGQGPELLIRYENEEAVDDSQLPKDRFSAERLKGVDSTLKIQPAELGDSAVYLCASSLDHQGRELFFGEGSRLTVL.

This clonotype turned up a few times. The chain carries TRBV2 and TRBJ2-5; D remains ambiguous. The CDR3 extends over 11 amino acids. The V end was cut by 7 bases, the J end by 2 bases, with 5 bases between. The V gene's germline CDR1 is SNHLY and CDR2 FYNNEI. As DNA, the CDR3 is TGTGCCAGCACGGTACAAGAGACCCAGTACTTC. Translated: CASTVQETQYF. Full variable domain (remainder filled in from reference TRBV2 and TRBJ2-5): EPEVTQTPSHQVTQMGQEVILRCVPISNHLYFYWYRQILGQKVEFLVSFYNNEISEKSEIFDDQFSVERPDGSNFTLKIRSTKLEDSAMYFCASTVQETQYFGPGTRLLVL.

This clonotype has a handful of counts. The genes are TRBV10-1 and TRBJ2-2; 8 positions agree with TRBD2. Germline assignment: CDR1 WNHNN and CDR2 SYGVQD (reference sequence). The CDR3 consists of 16 residues. After removal of 1 base from V and 5 bases from J, the junction contained 6 bases not matched to a gene. The CDR3 bases are TGCGCCAGCAGTGAGTTGGCGGGAGGATTGACCGGGGAGCTGTTTTTT. This encodes CASSELAGGLTGELFF.

The rearrangement uses TRBV6-1 and TRBJ2-1; TRBD2 might be the D (6 bases). Germline V gene sequence: CDR1 MNHNS, CDR2 SASEGT. V lost 4 bases to trimming and J lost 4 bases, with 17 bases between them. This CDR3 has 16 residues. The CDR3 loop is CASSVRPEGMYNEQFF. The DNA for the CDR3 is TGTGCCAGCAGTGTCCGTCCGGAGGGTATGTACAATGAGCAGTTCTTC.

V gene TRBV7-6 combines with J gene TRBJ1-3; TRBD1 is a possible D gene (5 bases). CDR1 and CDR2 from the germline V gene are SGHVS and FNYEAQ. V lost 1 base and J 2 bases, leaving 9 bases between the germline ends. This CDR3 has 15 amino acids. The chain's CDR3 is CASSLDKGTGNTIYF. CDR3 sequence (DNA): TGTGCCAGCAGCTTAGATAAGGGGACTGGAAACACCATATATTTT.

This clonotype was observed a handful of times. The CDR3 region has the DNA TGCAGTGGGGGACAGGGAGGAGACGAGCAGTACTTC. Protein sequence: CSGGQGGDEQYF. V usage is TRBV20-1 and J usage is TRBJ2-7, with 9 bases identical to TRBD1. The CDR3 extends over 12 amino acids. V lost 7 bases to trimming and J lost 5 bases; unmatched junction nucleotides: 6. The germline V gene encodes CDR1 DFQATT and CDR2 SNEGSKA (reference sequence).

This clonotype was detected a few times. The chain links TRBV9 to TRBJ2-7; D uncertain. Trimming removed 4 bases at V and 3 bases at J, with 14 bases between. The CDR3 runs 14 residues. CDR1 SGDLS and CDR2 YYNGEE come from the germline V gene. The CDR3 sequence is CASSPGPRGYEQYF. In DNA, the CDR3 is TGTGCCAGCAGCCCCGGGCCCCGAGGCTACGAGCAGTACTTC.

This sequence joins TRBV20-1 and TRBJ2-3; perhaps TRBD2 as D (6 bases). Germline CDR1 DFQATT, CDR2 SNEGSKA (reference sequence). The CDR3 is made up of 16 amino acids. V was clipped by 3 bases and J by 0 bases, with 16 bases between them. The CDR3 nucleotides are TGCAGTGCTAGGTCGCGGAGGGCAGGGAGCACAGATACGCAGTATTTT. Translating gives CSARSRRAGSTDTQYF.